This TCR beta chain was captured in a study of blood T cell repertoires in COVID-19. Turning to the study itself: Some COVID-19 samples were acute and others convalescent; all came from the United States, Italy and Spain.

Allocation to cohorts depended on clinical history reported by the participants. Exposed enrollees encountered a COVID-19 case at some point within 2 weeks before study entry. CDR3 size: 14 residues. Germline CDR1 reads SGHAT; CDR2 reads FQNNGV. The V and J ends lost 5 bases and 7 bases respectively, with 14 bases between them. In the study's own analysis: Reference gene primer amplification gave nucleated cell count estimates. Profiling relied on immunoSEQ multiplex PCR, and the TCRdb table lists in-frame clones only, not all of them. The V and J calls and the clone size are those of that table, but D and trimming were determined from the DNA. The sample contains under 250,000 clones, 80% to 90% of which appear only once.

This receptor was obtained from a woman younger than 45 who had been exposed to COVID-19. V and J are TRBV11-2 and TRBJ2-2, with D possibly being TRBD1 (6 bases). The sample taken for sequencing was PBMCs or T cells enriched from blood (not recorded which). The CDR3 spells CASSRNRARGELFF. In DNA, the CDR3 is TGTGCCAGCAGCCGAAACAGGGCGCGCGGGGAGCTGTTTTTT.